This TCR beta chain is from a study of brain T cells in children with intractable seizures. Sequencing was performed with immunoSEQ multiplex PCR; in TCRdb, only in-frame clones are kept and a portion is missing. The profile covers fewer than 85,000 clones, with 90% to 95% appearing a single time and approximately 1.5% taken by the ten largest. Only cases whose brain tissue showed the highest T cell transcript signatures were sequenced. Pre-surgery treatment included at least one anti-epileptic drug. General observations from the study: Pre- and post-surgery blood differed in depth, so pre-surgery absences may be undersampling. Only CDR3 sequence similarity suggested viral specificity, without known HCMV serostatus.

With regard to this clone: What it binds is unknown.

The CDR3 is 18 amino acids. V dropped 5 bases and J dropped 2 bases, with 19 bases sitting between them. Germline V gene sequence: CDR1 MNHEY, CDR2 SMNVEV (reference sequence). The source of this sequence is a boy under two years old with tuberous sclerosis and intractable seizures. Sequencing used peripheral blood, obtained at surgery. J is TRBJ2-6 and V is TRBV27, with no clear D. Here the CDR3 reads CASSPRALLQAGANVLTF. CDR3 in DNA: TGTGCCAGCAGTCCTCGGGCCCTCCTCCAGGCTGGGGCCAACGTCCTGACTTTC.